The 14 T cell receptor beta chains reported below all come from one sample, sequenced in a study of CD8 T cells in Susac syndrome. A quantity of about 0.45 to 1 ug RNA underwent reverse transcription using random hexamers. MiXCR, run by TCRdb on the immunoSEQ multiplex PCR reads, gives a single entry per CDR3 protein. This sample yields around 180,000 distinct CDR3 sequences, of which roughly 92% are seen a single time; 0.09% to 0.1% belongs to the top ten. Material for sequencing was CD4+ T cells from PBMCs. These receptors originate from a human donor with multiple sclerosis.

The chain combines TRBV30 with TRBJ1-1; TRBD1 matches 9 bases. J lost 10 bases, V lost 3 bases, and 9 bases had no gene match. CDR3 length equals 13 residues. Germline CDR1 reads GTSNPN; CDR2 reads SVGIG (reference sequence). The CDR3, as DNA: TGTGCCTGGAGAGAAACAGGGGGCATGCTAGCTTTCTTT. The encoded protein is CAWRETGGMLAFF.

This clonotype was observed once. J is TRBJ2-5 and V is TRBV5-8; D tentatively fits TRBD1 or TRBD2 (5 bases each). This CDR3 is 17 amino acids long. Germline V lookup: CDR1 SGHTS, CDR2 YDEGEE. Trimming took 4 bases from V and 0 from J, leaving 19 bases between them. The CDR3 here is CASSPYYLGTHQETQYF. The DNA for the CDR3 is TGTGCCAGCAGCCCATACTATCTAGGGACCCACCAAGAGACCCAGTACTTC.

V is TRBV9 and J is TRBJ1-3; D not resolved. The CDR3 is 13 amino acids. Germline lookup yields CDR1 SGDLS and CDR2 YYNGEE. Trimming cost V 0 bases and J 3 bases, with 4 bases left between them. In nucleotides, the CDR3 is TGTGCCAGCAGCGTAGATGTTGGAAACACCATATATTTT. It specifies CASSVDVGNTIYF. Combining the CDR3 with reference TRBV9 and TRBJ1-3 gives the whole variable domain DSGVTQTPKHLITATGQRVTLRCSPRSGDLSVYWYQQSLDQGLQFLIQYYNGEERAKGNILERFSAQQFPDLHSELNLSSLELGDSALYFCASSVDVGNTIYFGEGSWLTVV.

DNA for the CDR3: TGTGCCAGCAGCGGGGGACTAGCCGGCGAGACCCAGTACTTC. Protein sequence: CASSGGLAGETQYF. V gene TRBV9 combines with J gene TRBJ2-5; 9 bases fit TRBD2. In germline, CDR1 is SGDLS, CDR2 YYNGEE. The CDR3 is 14 residues long. Trimming took 3 bases from V and 5 from J; bases not matched to a gene: 5.

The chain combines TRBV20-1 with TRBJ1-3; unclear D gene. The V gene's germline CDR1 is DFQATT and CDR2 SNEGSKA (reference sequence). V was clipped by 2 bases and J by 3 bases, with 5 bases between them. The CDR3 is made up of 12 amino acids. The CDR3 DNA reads TGCAGTGCTAGAAGCGATGGAAACACCATATATTTT. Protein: CSARSDGNTIYF.

As DNA, the CDR3 is TGCGCCAGCAGCTTTTTCACAGATACGCAGTATTTT. Its protein product is CASSFFTDTQYF. The chain combines TRBV5-1 with TRBJ2-3; D uncertain. CDR1 is SGHRS, CDR2 YFSETQ, per germline. The length of the CDR3 is 12 residues. Trimming removed 2 bases from V and 2 bases from J, with 3 bases in between.

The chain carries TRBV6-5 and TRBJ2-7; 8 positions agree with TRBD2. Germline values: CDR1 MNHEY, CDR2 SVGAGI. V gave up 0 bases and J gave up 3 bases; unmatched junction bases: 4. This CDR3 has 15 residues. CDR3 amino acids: CASSYSSGRNYEQYF. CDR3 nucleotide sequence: TGTGCCAGCAGTTACTCGAGCGGGAGAAACTACGAGCAGTACTTC.

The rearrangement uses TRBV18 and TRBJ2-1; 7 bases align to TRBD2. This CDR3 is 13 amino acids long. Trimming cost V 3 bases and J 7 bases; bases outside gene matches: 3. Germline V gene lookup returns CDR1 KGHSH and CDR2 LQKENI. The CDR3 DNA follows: TGTGCCAGCTCACCGATGCGGGGGAATGAGCAGTTCTTC. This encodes CASSPMRGNEQFF.

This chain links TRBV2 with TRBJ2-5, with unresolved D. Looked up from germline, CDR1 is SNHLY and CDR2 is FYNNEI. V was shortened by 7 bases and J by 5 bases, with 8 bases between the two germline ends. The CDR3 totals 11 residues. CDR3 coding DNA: TGTGCCAGCAAGGAGCAGGAGACCCAGTACTTC. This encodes CASKEQETQYF.

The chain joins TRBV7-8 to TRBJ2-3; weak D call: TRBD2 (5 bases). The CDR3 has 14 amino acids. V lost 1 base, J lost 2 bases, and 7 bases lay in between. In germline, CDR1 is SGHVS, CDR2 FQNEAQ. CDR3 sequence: CASSLDLATDTQYF. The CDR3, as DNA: TGTGCCAGCAGCTTAGATCTAGCCACAGATACGCAGTATTTT.

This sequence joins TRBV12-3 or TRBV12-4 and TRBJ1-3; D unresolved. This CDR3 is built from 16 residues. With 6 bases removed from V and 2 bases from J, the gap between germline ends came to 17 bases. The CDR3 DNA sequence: TGTGCCAGCAGCCCGCCGACAATGCCTGCTGGAAACACCATATATTTT. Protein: CASSPPTMPAGNTIYF.

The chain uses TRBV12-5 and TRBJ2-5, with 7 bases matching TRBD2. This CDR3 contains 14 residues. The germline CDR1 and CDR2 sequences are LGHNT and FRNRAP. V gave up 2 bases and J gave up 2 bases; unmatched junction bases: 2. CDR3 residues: CASGLREEQETQYF. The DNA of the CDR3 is TGTGCTAGTGGTTTGCGGGAGGAACAAGAGACCCAGTACTTC.

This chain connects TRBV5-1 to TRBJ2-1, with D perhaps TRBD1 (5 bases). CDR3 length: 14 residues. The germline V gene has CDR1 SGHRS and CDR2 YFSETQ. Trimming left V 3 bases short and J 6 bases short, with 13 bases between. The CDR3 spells CASSYGQGGNEQFF. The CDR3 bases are TGCGCCAGCAGCTACGGGCAGGGTGGCAATGAGCAGTTCTTC. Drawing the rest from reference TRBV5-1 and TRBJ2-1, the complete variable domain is KAGVTQTPRYLIKTRGQQVTLSCSPISGHRSVSWYQQTPGQGLQFLFEYFSETQRNKGNFPGRFSGRQFSNSRSEMNVSTLELGDSALYLCASSYGQGGNEQFFGPGTRLTVL.

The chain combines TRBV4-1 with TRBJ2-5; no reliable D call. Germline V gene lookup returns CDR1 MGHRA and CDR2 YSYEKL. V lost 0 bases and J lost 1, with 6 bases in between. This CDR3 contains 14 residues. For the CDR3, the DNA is TGCGCCAGCAGCCAAGAAACCACCCAAGAGACCCAGTACTTC. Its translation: CASSQETTQETQYF.